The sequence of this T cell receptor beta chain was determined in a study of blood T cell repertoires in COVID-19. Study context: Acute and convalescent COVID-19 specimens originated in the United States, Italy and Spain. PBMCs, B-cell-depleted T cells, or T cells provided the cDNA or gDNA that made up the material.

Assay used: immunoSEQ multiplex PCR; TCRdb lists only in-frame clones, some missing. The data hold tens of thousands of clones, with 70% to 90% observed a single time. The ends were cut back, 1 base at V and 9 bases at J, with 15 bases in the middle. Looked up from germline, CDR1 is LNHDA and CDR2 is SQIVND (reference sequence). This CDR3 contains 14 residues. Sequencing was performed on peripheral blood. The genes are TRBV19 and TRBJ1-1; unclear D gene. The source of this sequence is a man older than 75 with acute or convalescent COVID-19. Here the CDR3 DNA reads TGTGCCAGTAGTATAGCAGGCTCTCGGGGTAAAGCTTTCTTT. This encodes CASSIAGSRGKAFF.